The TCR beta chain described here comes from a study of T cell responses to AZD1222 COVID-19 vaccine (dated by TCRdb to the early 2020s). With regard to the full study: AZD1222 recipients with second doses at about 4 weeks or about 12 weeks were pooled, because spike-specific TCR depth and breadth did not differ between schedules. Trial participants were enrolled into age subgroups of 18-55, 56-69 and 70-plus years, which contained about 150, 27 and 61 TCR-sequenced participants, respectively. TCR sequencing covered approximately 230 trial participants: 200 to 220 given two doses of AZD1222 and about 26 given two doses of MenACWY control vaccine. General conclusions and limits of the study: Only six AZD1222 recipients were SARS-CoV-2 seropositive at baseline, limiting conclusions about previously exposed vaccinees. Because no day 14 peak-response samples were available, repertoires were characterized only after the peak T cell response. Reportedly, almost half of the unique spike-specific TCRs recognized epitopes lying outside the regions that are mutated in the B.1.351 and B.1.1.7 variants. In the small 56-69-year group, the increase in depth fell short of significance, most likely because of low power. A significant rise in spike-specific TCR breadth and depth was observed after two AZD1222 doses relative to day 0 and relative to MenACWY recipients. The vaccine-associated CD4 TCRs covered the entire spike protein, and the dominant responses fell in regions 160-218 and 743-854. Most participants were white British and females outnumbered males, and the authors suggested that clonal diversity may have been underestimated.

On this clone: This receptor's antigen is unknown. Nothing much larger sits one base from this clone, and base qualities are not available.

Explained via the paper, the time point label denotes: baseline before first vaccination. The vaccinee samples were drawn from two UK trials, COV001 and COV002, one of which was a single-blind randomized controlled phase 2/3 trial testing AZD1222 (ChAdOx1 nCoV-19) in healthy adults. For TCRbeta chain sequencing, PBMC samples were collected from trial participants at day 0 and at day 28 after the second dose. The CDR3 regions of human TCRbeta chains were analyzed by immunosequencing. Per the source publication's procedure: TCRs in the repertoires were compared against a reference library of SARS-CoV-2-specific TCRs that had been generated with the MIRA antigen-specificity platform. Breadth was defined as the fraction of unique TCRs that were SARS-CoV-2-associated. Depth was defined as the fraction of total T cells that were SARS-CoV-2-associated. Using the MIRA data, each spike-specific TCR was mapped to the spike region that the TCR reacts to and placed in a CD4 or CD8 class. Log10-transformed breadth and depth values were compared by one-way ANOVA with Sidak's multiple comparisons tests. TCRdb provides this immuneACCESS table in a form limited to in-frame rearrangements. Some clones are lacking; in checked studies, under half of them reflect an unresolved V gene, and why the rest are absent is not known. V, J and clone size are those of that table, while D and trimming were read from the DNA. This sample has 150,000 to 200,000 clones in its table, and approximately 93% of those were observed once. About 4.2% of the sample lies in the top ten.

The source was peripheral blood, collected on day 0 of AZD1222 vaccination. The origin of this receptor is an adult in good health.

CDR3 sequence: CASSQGWYLARDEQFF. The DNA sequence follows: TGTGCCAGCAGCCAAGGCTGGTACCTAGCGAGGGATGAGCAGTTCTTC. The chain joins TRBV14 to TRBJ2-1; possibly the D gene is TRBD2, per 6 matching bases. Between the V and J ends, shortened by 1 base and 8 bases respectively, the junction contains 18 bases. The CDR3, from cysteine to phenylalanine, totals 16 residues. CDR3 DNA is the only sequence kept; it has 48 bases, read in frame from the first base. Taken from the germline V gene, the CDR1 and CDR2 loops are SGHDN and FVKESK. Beyond the CDR3, the reference TRBV14 and TRBJ2-1 genes provide the residues; the full variable domain reads: EAGVTQFPSHSVIEKGQTVTLRCDPISGHDNLYWYRRVMGKEIKFLLHFVKESKQDESGMPNNRFLAERTGGTYSTLKVQPAELEDSGVYFCASSQGWYLARDEQFFGPGTRLTVL.